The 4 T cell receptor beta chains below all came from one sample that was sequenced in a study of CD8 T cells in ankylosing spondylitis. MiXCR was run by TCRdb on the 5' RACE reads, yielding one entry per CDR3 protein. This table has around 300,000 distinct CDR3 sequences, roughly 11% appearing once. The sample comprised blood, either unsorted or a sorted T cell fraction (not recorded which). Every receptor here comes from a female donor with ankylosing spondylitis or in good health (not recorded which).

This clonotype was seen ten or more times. The CDR3 DNA reads TGCGCCAGCAGTGAGTCGGGACTAGGAAAGCAGTTCTTC. Its translation is CASSESGLGKQFF. V usage is TRBV10-1 and J usage is TRBJ2-1; 8 nucleotides agree with TRBD2. Trimming cost V 0 bases and J 11 bases; bases outside gene matches: 3. This CDR3 region has 13 residues. Germline assignment: CDR1 WNHNN and CDR2 SYGVQD (reference sequence).

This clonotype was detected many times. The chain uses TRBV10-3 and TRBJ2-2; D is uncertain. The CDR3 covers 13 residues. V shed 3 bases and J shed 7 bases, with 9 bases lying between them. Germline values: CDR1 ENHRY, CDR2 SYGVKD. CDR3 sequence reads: CAISEGLDGELFF. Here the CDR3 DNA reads TGTGCCATCAGTGAAGGGCTTGACGGGGAGCTGTTTTTT.

CDR3 protein: CASSPSLGRENEKLFF. The CDR3 DNA sequence: TGTGCCAGCAGCCCTAGCCTTGGACGGGAAAATGAAAAACTGTTTTTT. V is TRBV7-9 and J is TRBJ1-4; D remains unclear. V lost 5 bases and J 5 bases, leaving 18 bases between the germline ends. The germline gives CDR1 SEHNR, CDR2 FQNEAQ (reference sequence). The CDR3 loop spans 16 amino acids.

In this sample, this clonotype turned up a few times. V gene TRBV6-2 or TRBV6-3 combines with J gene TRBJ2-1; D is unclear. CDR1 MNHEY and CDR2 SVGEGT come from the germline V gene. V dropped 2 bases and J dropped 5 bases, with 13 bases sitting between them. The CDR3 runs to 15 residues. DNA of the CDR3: TGTGCCAGCAGTTACGATGCTCGGAGAAACAATGAGCAGTTCTTC. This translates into CASSYDARRNNEQFF.